Following are 17 T cell receptor beta chains from one sample sequenced in a study of blood T cell repertoires in COVID-19. Sequencing used immunoSEQ multiplex PCR; TCRdb keeps in-frame clones, though not all of them. The table includes about 160,000 clones, approximately 83% detected once. The sequenced material came from peripheral blood. Source of these receptors: a woman aged 80 or over with active or convalescent COVID-19.

This clone came up a few times. The chain recombines TRBV2 with TRBJ1-2; TRBD1 might be the D (5 bases). The CDR3 sequence is 12 residues long. Germline V gene sequence: CDR1 SNHLY, CDR2 FYNNEI. Trimming stripped 1 base from V and 8 bases from J, with 8 bases between. The CDR3 nucleotides read TGTGCCAGCAGTGAAGGTGGGGCCGGCTACACCTTC. This codes for CASSEGGAGYTF. Complete variable domain (other parts from reference TRBV2 and TRBJ1-2): EPEVTQTPSHQVTQMGQEVILRCVPISNHLYFYWYRQILGQKVEFLVSFYNNEISEKSEIFDDQFSVERPDGSNFTLKIRSTKLEDSAMYFCASSEGGAGYTFGSGTRLTVV.

The rearrangement uses TRBV7-2 and TRBJ1-5; D gene unclear. Germline CDR1 is SGHTA and CDR2 is FQGNSA. V lost 5 bases and J 4 bases, leaving 21 bases between the germline ends. CDR3 length: 17 amino acids. CDR3 amino acids: CASSPWPRGSPNQPQHF. Here the CDR3 DNA reads TGTGCCAGCAGCCCTTGGCCGCGTGGGAGCCCGAATCAGCCCCAGCATTTT.

The gene calls are TRBV12-3 or TRBV12-4 and TRBJ1-1; D is ambiguous. This CDR3 is built from 13 residues. The DNA of the CDR3 is TGTGCTTATAAACCGGCAGGGAACACTGAAGCTTTCTTT. Translation: CAYKPAGNTEAFF.

The gene calls are TRBV7-8 and TRBJ2-5; TRBD2 might be the D (5 bases). The CDR3 length is 13 residues. Trimming shortened V by 2 bases and J by 2 bases, and 6 bases separated the two germline ends. The germline gives CDR1 SGHVS, CDR2 FQNEAQ. The CDR3, as DNA: TGTGCCAGCAGCTTACAGCGGCAAGAGACCCAGTACTTC. Encoded protein: CASSLQRQETQYF.

This clone came up a few times. The chain recombines TRBV18 with TRBJ1-3; no clear D gene. Trimming removed 6 bases from V and 3 bases from J, with 18 bases in between. Germline V lookup: CDR1 KGHSH, CDR2 LQKENI. This CDR3 spans 16 amino acids. The chain's CDR3 is CASSPMPGAGGNTIYF. CDR3 nucleotide sequence: TGTGCCAGCTCCCCTATGCCGGGAGCTGGTGGAAACACCATATATTTT. The whole variable domain, remainder taken from reference TRBV18 and TRBJ1-3, is NAGVMQNPRHLVRRRGQEARLRCSPMKGHSHVYWYRQLPEEGLKFMVYLQKENIIDESGMPKERFSAEFPKEGPSILRIQQVVRGDSAAYFCASSPMPGAGGNTIYFGEGSWLTVV.

This clone has just a few counts. The CDR3 is CASSFTAGGYGYTF. The CDR3 nucleotides read TGTGCCAGCAGCTTTACAGCAGGGGGCTATGGCTACACCTTC. J is TRBJ1-2 and V is TRBV5-5, with 7 bases aligning to TRBD1. The CDR3 is 14 residues long. The J segment lost 4 bases and the V segment lost 2 bases, leaving 5 bases of the junction unmatched. Germline V gives CDR1 SGHKS, CDR2 YYEKEE (reference sequence). Looking up the rest from reference TRBV5-5 and TRBJ1-2 gives the full variable domain: DAGVTQSPTHLIKTRGQQVTLRCSPISGHKSVSWYQQVLGQGPQFIFQYYEKEERGRGNFPDRFSARQFPNYSSELNVNALLLGDSALYLCASSFTAGGYGYTFGSGTRLTVV.

This sequence joins TRBV10-2 and TRBJ2-7; D is perhaps TRBD2 (6 bases). V lost 4 bases and J 0 bases, leaving 7 bases between the germline ends. Germline V lookup: CDR1 WSHSY, CDR2 SAAADI. This CDR3 is built from 13 residues. The CDR3 spells CASSGTNSYEQYF. The DNA for the CDR3 is TGCGCCAGCAGTGGGACTAACTCCTACGAGCAGTACTTC.

The genes are TRBV7-2 and TRBJ1-4; D uncertain. The CDR3 has 12 residues. V lost 4 bases, J lost 8 bases, and 8 bases lay in between. CDR1 SGHTA and CDR2 FQGNSA come from the germline V gene. The CDR3 DNA follows: TGTGCCAGCAGCTCCAGAGGGGAAAAACTGTTTTTT. Translating it yields CASSSRGEKLFF.

The chain uses TRBV18 and TRBJ2-3, with D uncertain. Trimming shortened V by 6 bases and J by 4 bases, and 11 bases separated the two germline ends. Germline CDR1 KGHSH, CDR2 LQKENI. CDR3 length: 13 residues. This CDR3 is CASSLDGSDTQYF. The CDR3 region has the DNA TGTGCCAGCTCTCTAGATGGGTCAGATACGCAGTATTTT. The whole variable domain, filled in from reference TRBV18 and TRBJ2-3, reads NAGVMQNPRHLVRRRGQEARLRCSPMKGHSHVYWYRQLPEEGLKFMVYLQKENIIDESGMPKERFSAEFPKEGPSILRIQQVVRGDSAAYFCASSLDGSDTQYFGPGTRLTVL.

The J gene is TRBJ2-5, the V gene TRBV5-1; maybe TRBD2 (7 bases). V shed 7 bases and J shed 4 bases, with 20 bases lying between them. CDR1 and CDR2 from the germline V gene are SGHRS and YFSETQ. The CDR3 has 15 residues. CDR3 bases: TGCGCCAGCGGCAATGGGCGGGGGCGCCGAGAGACCCAGTACTTC. This sequence encodes CASGNGRGRRETQYF.

The J gene is TRBJ2-1, the V gene TRBV5-1, with unresolved D. CDR3 length equals 14 residues. Trimming took 4 bases from V and 1 from J, leaving 9 bases between them. CDR1 is SGHRS, CDR2 YFSETQ, per germline. The CDR3 bases are TGCGCCAGCAGCCCCCCCGTATCCTACAATGAGCAGTTCTTC. Protein sequence: CASSPPVSYNEQFF.

The rearrangement joins TRBV7-2 to TRBJ2-1, with a tentative D call TRBD2 (5 bases). Trimming took off 5 bases at V and 7 bases at J, with 12 bases between the two ends. This CDR3 is 13 amino acids long. Germline V lookup: CDR1 SGHTA, CDR2 FQGNSA. The CDR3 DNA follows: TGTGCCAGCAGCCCTACGGGATTTAATGAGCAGTTCTTC. The encoded protein is CASSPTGFNEQFF.

The V call is TRBV6-4, the J call TRBJ1-2; tentatively, D is TRBD1 (6 bases). This CDR3 spans 16 amino acids. Trimming pared 0 bases from V and 4 bases from J, leaving 15 bases between. Germline V CDR1 and CDR2: MRHNA, SNTAGT. CDR3 coding DNA: TGTGCCAGCAGTGACTCCGGACAGCCAGGAGGCTATGGCTACACCTTC. Protein product: CASSDSGQPGGYGYTF.

The rearrangement uses TRBV27 and TRBJ1-3; perhaps TRBD1 as D (5 bases). The CDR3 is 15 amino acids. CDR1 and CDR2 from the germline V gene are MNHEY and SMNVEV (reference sequence). Trimming shortened V by 6 bases and J by 3 bases, and 15 bases separated the two germline ends. The CDR3 sequence: CASSRSGGSGNTIYF. CDR3 nucleotides: TGTGCCAGCAGCCGGTCGGGGGGAAGTGGAAACACCATATATTTT.

CDR3 in amino acids: CAWMYAKNTEAFF. The CDR3 DNA is TGTGCCTGGATGTATGCTAAGAACACTGAAGCTTTCTTT. V gene TRBV30 combines with J gene TRBJ1-1; D gene ambiguous. This CDR3 has 13 residues. V dropped 4 bases and J dropped 1 base, with 10 bases sitting between them. The V gene's germline CDR1 is GTSNPN and CDR2 SVGIG (reference sequence).

The chain carries TRBV25-1 and TRBJ1-6; 7 nucleotides agree with TRBD1. CDR1 is MGHDK and CDR2 is SYGVNS in the germline V gene. With 5 bases clipped from V and 7 bases from J, the junction kept 2 bases outside the gene matches. This CDR3 contains 13 residues. CDR3 sequence (DNA): TGTGCCAGCAGTCCAGGGGGAAATTCACCCCTCCACTTT. This sequence encodes CASSPGGNSPLHF.

The V gene is TRBV5-6, the J gene TRBJ2-7, with 8 bases matching TRBD2. The ends lost 0 bases at V and 2 bases at J; junction bases unmatched: 4. The CDR3 consists of 15 residues. The V gene's germline CDR1 is SGHDT and CDR2 YYEEEE. CDR3 sequence: CASSLVSGGAYEQYF. The CDR3 DNA follows: TGTGCCAGCAGCTTGGTCTCCGGGGGGGCCTACGAGCAGTACTTC.